Presented here are 21 T cell receptor beta chains from one specimen sequenced in a study of blood T cell repertoires in COVID-19. The method was immunoSEQ multiplex PCR; TCRdb's version includes in-frame clones alone and lacks a portion of them. This sample has roughly 81,000 clones, with about 89% found just once. Sequences were obtained from peripheral blood. The receptors here all came from a man aged 70-80 years with active or convalescent COVID-19.

For the CDR3, the DNA is TGTGCCAGCAGCTTGAGGGGACAGGATTACAATGAGCAGTTCTTC. Amino acid sequence: CASSLRGQDYNEQFF. The chain links TRBV11-2 to TRBJ2-1, with 8 positions matching TRBD1. The ends lost 3 bases at V and 4 bases at J; junction bases unmatched: 5. CDR3 length equals 15 residues. The germline gives CDR1 SGHAT, CDR2 FQNNGV. Using reference TRBV11-2 and TRBJ2-1 for the parts outside the CDR3, the full variable domain is EAGVAQSPRYKIIEKRQSVAFWCNPISGHATLYWYQQILGQGPKLLIQFQNNGVVDDSQLPKDRFSAERLKGVDSTLKIQPAKLEDSAVYLCASSLRGQDYNEQFFGPGTRLTVL.

The gene calls are TRBV20-1 and TRBJ1-1; TRBD1 aligns across 9 bases. CDR1 and CDR2 (germline): DFQATT, SNEGSKA (reference sequence). J was trimmed by 1 base and V by 3 bases; bases with no gene match: 6. The CDR3 consists of 15 residues. The CDR3 protein is CSASIQGAANTEAFF. The CDR3 DNA reads TGCAGTGCTAGTATACAGGGGGCTGCGAACACTGAAGCTTTCTTT.

V is TRBV5-1 and J is TRBJ1-1; TRBD1 aligns across 11 bases. The germline V gene has CDR1 SGHRS and CDR2 YFSETQ. V was pared by 4 bases and J by 5 bases, with 7 bases of the junction left unmatched. There are 15 residues in the CDR3. The CDR3 loop reads CASSPTGTGGTEAFF. In nucleotides, the CDR3 is TGCGCCAGCAGCCCGACGGGGACAGGGGGTACTGAAGCTTTCTTT.

The chain carries TRBV12-3 or TRBV12-4 and TRBJ1-2, with TRBD1 identical over 7 bases. This CDR3 is built from 13 residues. J lost 7 bases, V lost 6 bases, and 8 bases had no gene match. The CDR3 loop is CASSKTGERGYTF. CDR3 DNA sequence: TGTGCCAGCAGCAAAACAGGGGAGCGTGGCTACACCTTC.

This chain links TRBV7-8 with TRBJ1-2; D may be TRBD1 (6 bases). CDR1 and CDR2 (germline): SGHVS, FQNEAQ. Trimming took off 5 bases at V and 4 bases at J, with 11 bases between the two ends. The CDR3 has 13 amino acids. CDR3 amino acids: CASSILGGYGYTF. The CDR3 region has the DNA TGTGCCAGCAGCATCCTAGGGGGCTATGGCTACACCTTC.

This chain connects TRBV6-8 to TRBJ1-2; the match to TRBD1 covers 7 bases. V lost 6 bases and J lost 7; bases outside the gene matches: 8. Germline CDR1 and CDR2: MNHGY and SAAAGT. This CDR3 region has 13 residues. This chain's CDR3 is CASSYTGDAGYTF. CDR3 sequence (DNA): TGTGCCAGCAGCTATACAGGGGACGCTGGCTACACCTTC.

This clone was picked up a small number of times. The rearrangement links TRBV27 to TRBJ1-1; possibly TRBD1 for D (6 bases). V dropped 7 bases and J dropped 4 bases, with 16 bases sitting between them. The CDR3 spans 14 residues. Germline CDR1 MNHEY, CDR2 SMNVEV (reference sequence). Here the CDR3 reads CASKRSGVGTEAFF. CDR3 DNA sequence: TGTGCCAGCAAGAGGTCAGGGGTGGGCACTGAAGCTTTCTTT.

The V and J genes are TRBV29-1 and TRBJ1-6; 8 bases fit TRBD1. Per germline, CDR1 SQVTM and CDR2 ANQGSEA. V shed 5 bases and J 2 bases; nucleotides not matched to a gene: 2. This CDR3 comprises 14 residues. As DNA, the CDR3 is TGCAGCGTTCGGACAGGGACCTATAATTCACCCCTCCACTTT. Residues: CSVRTGTYNSPLHF.

The chain links TRBV6-5 to TRBJ1-1; the D gene is possibly TRBD1 (6 bases). With 6 bases removed from V and 3 bases from J, the gap between germline ends came to 17 bases. The CDR3 covers 15 residues. The germline V gene has CDR1 MNHEY and CDR2 SVGAGI. CDR3 residues: CASRSLGGGYTEAFF. CDR3 bases: TGTGCCAGCAGATCCTTGGGAGGGGGATACACTGAAGCTTTCTTT.

This chain links TRBV6-5 with TRBJ1-5, with a weak D call TRBD1 (6 bases). Trimming shortened V by 5 bases and J by 0 bases, and 11 bases separated the two germline ends. The germline CDR1 and CDR2 sequences are MNHEY and SVGAGI. The CDR3 has 15 residues. CDR3 DNA sequence: TGTGCCAGCAGTCCAGGACAGCATAGCAATCAGCCCCAGCATTTT. As protein: CASSPGQHSNQPQHF.

The chain employs TRBV29-1 and TRBJ2-7; D is undetermined. Germline CDR1 is SQVTM and CDR2 is ANQGSEA. Trimming took off 3 bases at V and 2 bases at J, with 8 bases between the two ends. The CDR3 totals 12 residues. The CDR3 DNA reads as TGCAGCGTTGAGACTGTTACCTACGAGCAGTACTTC. Translating it yields CSVETVTYEQYF.

The chain has TRBV7-7 and TRBJ2-1; 10 bases agree with TRBD2. The CDR3 has 15 residues. Germline CDR1 reads SSHAT; CDR2 reads FNYEAQ (reference sequence). The V gene end was trimmed by 1 base and the J gene end by 4 bases; junction bases not matched to a gene: 1. The CDR3 DNA reads as TGTGCCAGCAGCTTAGTAGCGGGGGGATACAATGAGCAGTTCTTC. The encoded protein is CASSLVAGGYNEQFF.

The CDR3 DNA reads as TGTGCCAGCAGTGAAGGGGAGGGTGGCGCCTGGGTAGAGACCCAGTACTTC. It encodes CASSEGEGGAWVETQYF. The V and J genes are TRBV2 and TRBJ2-5, with TRBD2 identical over 7 bases. The CDR3 sequence is 17 residues long. In germline, CDR1 is SNHLY, CDR2 FYNNEI. J lost 4 bases, V lost 1 base, and 12 bases had no gene match.

The CDR3 region has the DNA TGTGCCAGCAGTTTCTCCAGCTACGAGCAGTACTTC. It is translated as CASSFSSYEQYF. The chain has TRBV28 and TRBJ2-7; no firm D call. Germline CDR1 reads MDHEN; CDR2 reads SYDVKM. V lost 3 bases to trimming and J lost 3 bases, with 6 bases between them. CDR3 size: 12 residues.

This chain joins TRBV4-1 and TRBJ1-5; TRBD1 matches at 10 bases. The junction had 6 bases not matched to a gene; V was cut back by 4 bases and J by 0 bases. Looked up from germline, CDR1 is MGHRA and CDR2 is YSYEKL. This CDR3 is 17 amino acids long. Written as DNA, the CDR3 is TGCGCCAGCAGCCTAGGACAGGGGGGAGGTAGCAATCAGCCCCAGCATTTT. Encoded protein: CASSLGQGGGSNQPQHF.

This chain uses TRBV18 with TRBJ1-2; no reliable D call. V was shortened by 3 bases and J by 5 bases, with 7 bases between the two germline ends. The CDR3 runs to 12 residues. From germline, CDR1 is KGHSH and CDR2 LQKENI. The CDR3 nucleotides read TGTGCCAGCTCACCGGAGGGATATGGCTACACCTTC. Translating gives CASSPEGYGYTF.

This clone came up once. This chain connects TRBV6-5 to TRBJ2-7; D gene uncertain. With 2 bases removed from V and 0 bases from J, the gap between germline ends came to 11 bases. This CDR3 is 15 amino acids long. Germline V CDR1 and CDR2: MNHEY, SVGAGI. The CDR3 DNA sequence: TGTGCCAGCAGTTACAGTTTTCCGAGCTCCTACGAGCAGTACTTC. It specifies CASSYSFPSSYEQYF.

V gene TRBV30 combines with J gene TRBJ2-7, with D maybe TRBD1 (6 bases). The CDR3 has 15 residues. CDR1 and CDR2 (germline): GTSNPN, SVGIG (reference sequence). Trimming removed 0 bases at V and 9 bases at J, with 21 bases between. CDR3: CAWSVWGQQLRAQYF. CDR3 in DNA: TGTGCCTGGAGTGTATGGGGGCAGCAACTACGAGCGCAGTACTTC.

This clone was counted between two and nine times. The chain uses TRBV9 and TRBJ2-5; 12 bases align to TRBD1. V shed 4 bases and J 5 bases; nucleotides not matched to a gene: 6. In germline, CDR1 is SGDLS, CDR2 YYNGEE. The CDR3 has 15 amino acids. The CDR3 DNA is TGTGCCAGCAGCACCGGGGACAGGGGGCACGAGACCCAGTACTTC. This codes for CASSTGDRGHETQYF.

The J gene is TRBJ1-5, the V gene TRBV4-3, with D hard to call. Germline V gene data show CDR1 as LGHNA and CDR2 as YSLEER. The CDR3 runs to 15 residues. With 4 bases removed from V and 0 bases from J, the gap between germline ends came to 10 bases. CDR3 coding DNA: TGCGCCAGCAGCCCTTACAGAACTAGCAATCAGCCCCAGCATTTT. Protein: CASSPYRTSNQPQHF.

V usage is TRBV6-5 and J usage is TRBJ2-3; TRBD1 agrees at 10 bases. V dropped 6 bases and J dropped 2; count of bases not matched to a gene: 5. Germline V lookup: CDR1 MNHEY, CDR2 SVGAGI. CDR3 length equals 15 residues. CDR3 loop: CASSADRGFTDTQYF. The CDR3 DNA is TGTGCCAGCAGCGCGGACAGGGGGTTCACAGATACGCAGTATTTT.